This TCR beta chain stems from a study of T cell repertoires in cytomegalovirus infection. For this clonotype: The antigen is unknown.

TCRdb ran MiXCR on the reads and lists one entry per CDR3 protein. The table shows roughly 130,000 distinct CDR3 sequences, with 7% to 10% occurring only once. General study results and limits: The ex vivo response was dominated by HLA-C-restricted CMV-specific TCR beta clonotypes. CMV carriers with the relevant HLA were identified by cumulative public TCR beta family frequency.

V was shortened by 8 bases and J by 4 bases, with 9 bases between the two germline ends. The CDR3 length is 13 residues. The chain joins TRBV12-3 or TRBV12-4 to TRBJ2-6; D gene unclear. Sequencing was carried out using PBMCs. This receptor was identified in a human donor in good health (CMV status not recorded). Some clones in this sample may be carry-over from other donors' samples. The CDR3 nucleotides are TGTGCCAGCGCTTTATCGGGGGCCAACGTCCTGACTTTC. This gives the protein CASALSGANVLTF.